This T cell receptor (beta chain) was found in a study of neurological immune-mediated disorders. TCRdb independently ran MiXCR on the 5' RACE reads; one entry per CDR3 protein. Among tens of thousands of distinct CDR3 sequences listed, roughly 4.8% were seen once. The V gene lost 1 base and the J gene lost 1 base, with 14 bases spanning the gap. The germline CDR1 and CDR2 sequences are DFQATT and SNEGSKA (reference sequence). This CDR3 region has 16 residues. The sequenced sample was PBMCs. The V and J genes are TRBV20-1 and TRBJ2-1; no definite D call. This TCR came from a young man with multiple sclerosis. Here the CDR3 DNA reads TGCAGTGCTAGAGTAAAAGTTAGGGAATCCTACAATGAGCAGTTCTTC. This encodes CSARVKVRESYNEQFF.